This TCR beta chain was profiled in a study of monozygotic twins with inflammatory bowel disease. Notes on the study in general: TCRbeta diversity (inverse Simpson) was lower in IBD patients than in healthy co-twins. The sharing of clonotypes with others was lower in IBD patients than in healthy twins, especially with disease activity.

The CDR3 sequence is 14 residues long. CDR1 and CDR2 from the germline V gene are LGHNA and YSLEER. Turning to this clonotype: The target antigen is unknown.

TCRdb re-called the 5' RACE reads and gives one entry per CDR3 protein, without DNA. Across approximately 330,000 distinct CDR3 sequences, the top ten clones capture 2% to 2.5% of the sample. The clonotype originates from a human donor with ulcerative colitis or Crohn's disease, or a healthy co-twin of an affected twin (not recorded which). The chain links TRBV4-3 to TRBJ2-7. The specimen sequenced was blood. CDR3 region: CASSQDVTYYEQYF.